This T cell receptor (beta chain) was identified during a study of blood T cell repertoires in COVID-19. The CDR3 runs 16 residues. V shed 1 base, J shed 1 base, and the junction held 3 bases outside the gene matches. Germline-derived CDR1 and CDR2 are SGHNT and YENEEA. Here immunoSEQ multiplex PCR was the method, and the copy in TCRdb shows in-frame clones only, minus some. This table has approximately 94,000 clones, around four fifths appearing once. The receptor's source is a woman between 70 and 85 years old with acute or convalescent COVID-19. Sequencing was performed on peripheral blood. This chain uses TRBV11-3 with TRBJ2-3; 9 bases match TRBD2. The CDR3, as DNA: TGTGCCAGCAGCTTAGGTTTAGCGGGGGGCACAGATACGCAGTATTTT. Amino acids: CASSLGLAGGTDTQYF.